The subject of this entry is one T cell receptor (beta chain). These data originate in a study of blood T cell repertoires in COVID-19. Across the study: Samples taken during acute and convalescent COVID-19 were collected in the United States, Italy and Spain. Sample material is recorded as cDNA or gDNA derived from T cells, B-cell-depleted T cells, or PBMCs.

Participants were aged about 18 to 90 years, lived in roughly 25 US areas, and enrolled virtually. Recovery among Cohort 3 donors was established by two negative PCRs, clearance, or symptom resolution. Sequencing used immunoSEQ multiplex PCR; TCRdb keeps in-frame clones, though not all of them. The sample holds 350,000 to 450,000 clones, roughly nine tenths seen once. This CDR3 is built from 16 residues. Trimming at V came to 1 base and at J to 4 bases, leaving 6 bases not matched to a gene. Per the germline V gene, CDR1 is LNHDA and CDR2 is SQIVND (reference sequence). The receptor comes from a man aged 30 to 45 who had recovered from COVID-19. The gene calls are TRBV19 and TRBJ2-1; 8 nucleotides agree with TRBD2. The sequencing input was PBMCs or T cells enriched from blood (not recorded which). CDR3 sequence: CASSIAASGPYNEQFF. CDR3 DNA sequence: TGTGCCAGTAGTATAGCGGCTAGCGGGCCTTACAATGAGCAGTTCTTC.